This is a list of T cell receptor beta chains from one sample in a study of T-cell reconstitution after alpha-beta-depleted transplantation in children. TCRdb ran MiXCR on the PCR reads and lists one entry per CDR3 protein. The sample has about 600,000 distinct CDR3 sequences; 23% are singletons. Sequences were derived from PBMCs, mostly from graft donor cells, sampled 360 days after TCRalphabeta/CD19-depleted stem cell transplant. Source of these receptors: a boy younger than two who had a stem cell transplant for acute myeloid leukemia, so the T cells may come from the graft donor. Each CDR3 is given with its conserved first and last residue. The D gene is left open where the match is weak. The size entry is marked missing in some rows and otherwise reads once, few, many or a size class.

cdr3_aa cdr3_nt d_call v_call clone_size j_call
CASSDPEGSTGEQFF TGCGCCAGCAGCGATCCGGAAGGGAGCACCGGGGAGCAGTTTTTT NA TRBV5-1 NA TRBJ2-2
CASSTNGPLNTEAFF TGTGCCAGCAGCACGAACGGACCTCTGAACACTGAAGCTTTCTTT NA TRBV7-2 many TRBJ1-1
CASSPRQGRGTDTQYF TGTGCCAGCAGTCCCCGACAGGGACGGGGAACAGATACGCAGTATTTT TRBD1 TRBV12-3/TRBV12-4 few TRBJ2-3
CASSYHRTPSDPYNEQFF TGTGCCAGCAGTTACCACCGGACACCCTCTGACCCCTACAATGAGCAGTTCTTC NA TRBV6-5 many TRBJ2-1
CASSLGQGNDQPQHF TGCGCCAGCAGCTTGGGACAGGGGAACGATCAGCCCCAGCATTTT TRBD1 TRBV5-1 many TRBJ1-5
CASSLAQAGNNEQFF TGTGCCAGCAGCTTAGCTCAGGCAGGCAACAATGAGCAGTTCTTC NA TRBV7-9 few TRBJ2-1
CSARGRDRGHEQFF TGCAGTGCTAGAGGCCGGGACAGGGGCCATGAGCAGTTCTTC TRBD1 TRBV20-1 NA TRBJ2-1
CASSLDPSGGHHLYEQYF TGTGCCAGCAGCTTGGACCCTAGCGGGGGTCACCATCTCTACGAGCAGTACTTC TRBD2 TRBV5-5 few TRBJ2-7
CSARVNSMRNTEAFF TGCAGTGCTAGAGTAAACTCGATGAGGAACACTGAAGCTTTCTTT NA TRBV20-1 few TRBJ1-1
CASSLYREEFF TGTGCCAGCAGTTTGTATAGGGAGGAGTTCTTC NA TRBV28 NA TRBJ2-1
CASSLPTSRTKNDKDIQYF TGTGCCAGCAGCTTACCAACGTCCAGGACAAAGAATGACAAGGACATTCAGTACTTC NA TRBV11-2 NA TRBJ2-4
CSVYRGRETQYF TGCAGCGTCTACCGGGGGCGGGAGACCCAGTACTTC NA TRBV29-1 few TRBJ2-5
CASSQGLTGTYEQYF TGCGCCAGCAGCCAAGGCTTGACAGGCACCTACGAGCAGTACTTC NA TRBV4-1 NA TRBJ2-7
CASSPGNRGNEQFF TGTGCCAGCAGCCCCGGAAACAGGGGGAATGAGCAGTTCTTC TRBD1 TRBV11-2 few TRBJ2-1
CAISEYTGYLYEQYF TGTGCCATCAGTGAGTACACAGGTTATCTCTACGAGCAGTACTTC NA TRBV10-3 few TRBJ2-7
CASSSGVGTVLYNEQFF TGTGCCAGCAGTTCGGGGGTTGGGACAGTTCTTTACAATGAGCAGTTCTTC NA TRBV6-5 many TRBJ2-1
CATSRNNQGGLHNEQFF TGTGCCACCAGCAGGAACAATCAGGGGGGACTACATAATGAGCAGTTCTTC NA TRBV15 few TRBJ2-1
CASSLEVYPAFF TGTGCCAGCAGCTTAGAGGTCTATCCGGCGTTCTTC NA TRBV7-9 NA TRBJ2-1
CASSLTATGRSYGYTF TGTGCCAGCAGCTTAACCGCAACAGGGAGGAGCTATGGCTACACCTTC NA TRBV7-9 many TRBJ1-2
CASGLVRGGLGNEQFF TGTGCTAGTGGTTTGGTACGTGGGGGATTAGGGAATGAGCAGTTCTTC NA TRBV12-5 NA TRBJ2-1
CSARDPTSGGTQYF TGCAGTGCTAGAGACCCCACTAGCGGGGGGACGCAGTATTTT TRBD2 TRBV20-1 many TRBJ2-3
CSAWDSRTDTQYF TGCAGTGCTTGGGACAGCCGCACAGATACGCAGTATTTT TRBD1 TRBV20-1 NA TRBJ2-3
CASSYSRTSGGQPPQRDTQYF TGTGCCAGCAGTTACTCCCGGACTAGCGGGGGGCAACCCCCTCAGCGGGATACGCAGTATTTT TRBD2 TRBV6-2/TRBV6-3 NA TRBJ2-3
CSARQASGYNEQFF TGCAGTGCTAGACAGGCTAGCGGATACAATGAGCAGTTCTTC TRBD2 TRBV20-1 few TRBJ2-1
CASSVGVSWDRSNEQFF TGTGCCAGCAGCGTAGGAGTGTCCTGGGACAGGAGCAATGAGCAGTTCTTC TRBD1 TRBV9 NA TRBJ2-1
CASSYSGPGQGGQTEAFF TGTGCCAGCAGTTACTCGGGCCCGGGACAGGGGGGACAGACTGAAGCTTTCTTT TRBD1 TRBV6-5 few TRBJ1-1
CASTEDRVVYGYTF TGTGCCAGCACCGAGGACAGGGTCGTCTATGGCTACACCTTC TRBD1 TRBV12-3/TRBV12-4 few TRBJ1-2
CASSSFLSTEVQYF TGCGCCAGCAGCTCCTTTCTGTCGACAGAGGTGCAGTATTTT NA TRBV5-1 once TRBJ2-3
CASTQGGEGGSPLHF TGCGCCAGCACCCAAGGGGGGGAGGGCGGTTCACCCCTCCACTTT NA TRBV4-1 NA TRBJ1-6
CATSDYGLAGGYNEQFF TGTGCCACCAGTGATTACGGACTAGCGGGGGGATACAATGAGCAGTTCTTC TRBD2 TRBV24-1 NA TRBJ2-1
CATSMSSYNEQFF TGTGCCACCAGCATGAGCTCCTACAATGAGCAGTTCTTC NA TRBV15 few TRBJ2-1
CASSSPLPATQYF TGTGCCAGCAGTTCCCCACTGCCTGCCACGCAGTATTTT NA TRBV27 NA TRBJ2-3
CSALRAGTTPLRTGELFF TGCAGTGCCCTTCGGGCGGGGACTACCCCCCTGAGGACCGGGGAGCTGTTTTTT TRBD2 TRBV20-1 NA TRBJ2-2